This TCR beta chain was observed in a study of cytomegalovirus exposure and HLA in healthy donors. Findings of the study overall: Certain indistinguishable V segments, among them TRBV6-2 and TRBV6-3, were excluded.

With respect to this clone: The antigen is not known.

The primer mix had 60 Vbeta and 13 Jbeta primers. Authors' processing steps: Roughly 11 million shared chains were among 65 million to 85 million unique TCR beta chains counted in a later analysis. Here immunoSEQ multiplex PCR was the method, and the copy in TCRdb shows in-frame clones only, minus some. From that table come the V and J calls and clone size; the DNA was used to work out D and trimming. The sample consists of 60,000 to 70,000 clones, about 77% of them appearing once. CDR1 SGHTA and CDR2 FQGTGA come from the germline V gene. Trimming removed 5 bases from V and 4 bases from J; junction bases left unmatched: 6. The CDR3 is made up of 15 amino acids.

The origin of this receptor is a man aged 35 to 55 in good health and CMV-seronegative. This rearrangement joins TRBV7-3 to TRBJ2-1; the match to TRBD1 covers 9 bases. The sample comprised PBMCs. The CDR3 DNA reads as TGTGCCAGCAGCCTAGGGACAGGGCCTTACAATGAGCAGTTCTTC. Its translation: CASSLGTGPYNEQFF.